This T cell receptor (beta chain) came from a study of T-cell reconstitution after alpha-beta-depleted transplantation in children. Preparing the TCRbeta library involved the use of unique molecular identifiers. Each CDR3 protein gets one entry after TCRdb re-called the PCR reads with MiXCR. The sample includes roughly 200,000 distinct CDR3 sequences, 13% to 15% of them seen just once. CDR1 SGHRS and CDR2 YFSETQ come from the germline V gene. With V trimmed by 2 bases and J by 0 bases, 6 bases remained unmatched. The CDR3 loop spans 17 amino acids. This clonotype has at least ten counts. Sequenced material: PBMCs from the stem cell graft donor, taken from the stem cell graft. The source is a human donor who donated a stem cell graft to a child with acute lymphoblastic leukemia. The chain has TRBV5-1 and TRBJ2-2; TRBD2 aligns across 8 bases. The chain's CDR3 is CASSFSGTRSNTGELFF. The CDR3 DNA is TGCGCCAGCAGCTTCTCCGGGACTAGGTCGAACACCGGGGAGCTGTTTTTT.